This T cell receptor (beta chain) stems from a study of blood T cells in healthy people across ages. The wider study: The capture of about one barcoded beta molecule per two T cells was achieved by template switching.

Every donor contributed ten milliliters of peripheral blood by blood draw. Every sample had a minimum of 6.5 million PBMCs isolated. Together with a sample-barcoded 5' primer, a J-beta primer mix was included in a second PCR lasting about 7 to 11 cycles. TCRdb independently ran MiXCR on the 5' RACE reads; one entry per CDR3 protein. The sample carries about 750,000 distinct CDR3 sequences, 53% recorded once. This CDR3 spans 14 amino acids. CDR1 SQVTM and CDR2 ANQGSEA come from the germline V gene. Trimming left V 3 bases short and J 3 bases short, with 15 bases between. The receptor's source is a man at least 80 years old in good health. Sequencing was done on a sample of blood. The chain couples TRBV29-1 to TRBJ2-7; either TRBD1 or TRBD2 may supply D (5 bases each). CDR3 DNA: TGCAGCGTTGACGAAAAGGGACCTGACTACGAGCAGTACTTC. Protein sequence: CSVDEKGPDYEQYF.